The rows below give T cell receptor beta chains drawn from one sample of a study of T cell responses to AZD1222 COVID-19 vaccine. The protocol was immunoSEQ multiplex PCR, while the TCRdb copy is restricted to in-frame clones and leaves out a portion. The data show under 130,000 clones, over 75% seen once. The specimen comprised peripheral blood, sampled on day 0 of AZD1222 vaccination. The receptors here all came from an adult in good health. The CDR3 runs from the conserved cysteine through the conserved F or W. D genes are given only for firm matches. Clone size is shown for a subset of rows, as once, few, many or a class of expanded clone.

clone size: .; V gene: TRBV5-1; J gene: TRBJ2-7; D gene: TRBD1; CDR3 DNA: TGCGCCAGCAGCTTCGAGGGGGCCCACGAGCAGTACTTC; CDR3 protein: CASSFEGAHEQYF
clone size: .; V gene: TRBV2; J gene: TRBJ2-2; D gene: .; CDR3 DNA: TGTGCCAGCAGTGAAGGTGTCTGGACAGTCACCGGGGAGCTGTTTTTT; CDR3 protein: CASSEGVWTVTGELFF
clone size: .; V gene: TRBV2; J gene: TRBJ1-5; D gene: .; CDR3 DNA: TGTGCCAGCAGGACGGGGGTCCCCCTTGATCAGCCCCAGCATTTT; CDR3 protein: CASRTGVPLDQPQHF
clone size: .; V gene: TRBV2; J gene: TRBJ2-7; D gene: TRBD1; CDR3 DNA: TGTGCCAGCGGGACAGGGCTAGGCGAGCAGTACTTC; CDR3 protein: CASGTGLGEQYF
clone size: few; V gene: TRBV19; J gene: TRBJ1-6; D gene: .; CDR3 DNA: TGTGCCAGTAGTATCGGCAGGGTGGGATCACCCCTCCACTTT; CDR3 protein: CASSIGRVGSPLHF
clone size: .; V gene: TRBV7-2; J gene: TRBJ2-2; D gene: .; CDR3 DNA: TGTGCCAGCAGCTTTTTGAACGTCGGGGAGCTGTTTTTT; CDR3 protein: CASSFLNVGELFF
clone size: once; V gene: TRBV2; J gene: TRBJ2-1; D gene: TRBD2; CDR3 DNA: TGTGCCAGCAGGGGCCCTAGCGGGGACTCCTACAATGAGCAGTTCTTC; CDR3 protein: CASRGPSGDSYNEQFF
clone size: .; V gene: TRBV7-2; J gene: TRBJ2-1; D gene: .; CDR3 DNA: TGTGCCAGCAGCCCTACCAACTTAAACAATGAGCAGTTCTTC; CDR3 protein: CASSPTNLNNEQFF
clone size: once; V gene: TRBV11-2; J gene: TRBJ1-2; D gene: .; CDR3 DNA: TGTGCCAGCAGCTTAGATCCAGCCTCTAACTATGGCTACACCTTC; CDR3 protein: CASSLDPASNYGYTF
clone size: .; V gene: TRBV12-3/TRBV12-4; J gene: TRBJ1-1; D gene: .; CDR3 DNA: TGTGCCAGCAGCCCCTCGCGGAGCACTGAAGCTTTCTTT; CDR3 protein: CASSPSRSTEAFF
clone size: .; V gene: TRBV25-1; J gene: TRBJ1-2; D gene: TRBD1; CDR3 DNA: TGTGCCAGCAGTGAATGGGGACAGGCCCAATACTATGGCTACACCTTC; CDR3 protein: CASSEWGQAQYYGYTF
clone size: .; V gene: TRBV6-6; J gene: TRBJ2-7; D gene: .; CDR3 DNA: TGTGCCAGCAGTTACTCGACAGTCTACGAGCAGTACTTC; CDR3 protein: CASSYSTVYEQYF
clone size: .; V gene: TRBV19; J gene: TRBJ1-5; D gene: .; CDR3 DNA: TGTGCCAGTAGTGGCTTTGGTGGGGGTGGCGGTAATCAGCCCCAGCATTTT; CDR3 protein: CASSGFGGGGGNQPQHF
clone size: .; V gene: TRBV10-2; J gene: TRBJ2-7; D gene: TRBD2; CDR3 DNA: TGCGCCAGCAGTGAGTCGACTAGCGGGGGCCGTTTCTCCGAGCAGTACTTC; CDR3 protein: CASSESTSGGRFSEQYF
clone size: .; V gene: TRBV5-1; J gene: TRBJ2-1; D gene: TRBD2; CDR3 DNA: TGCGCCAGCAGCGCTGGCTCTGCGGGAGGATCCTCCTACAATGAGCAGTTCTTC; CDR3 protein: CASSAGSAGGSSYNEQFF
clone size: .; V gene: TRBV4-3; J gene: TRBJ2-7; D gene: TRBD2; CDR3 DNA: TGCGCCAGCAGCCAAGACCCTAGCGGCCGAGGCTACTCCTACGAGCAGTACTTC; CDR3 protein: CASSQDPSGRGYSYEQYF
clone size: .; V gene: TRBV5-1; J gene: TRBJ2-1; D gene: .; CDR3 DNA: TGCGCCAGCAGCTTGGATATAGCCAATGAGCAGTTCTTC; CDR3 protein: CASSLDIANEQFF
clone size: .; V gene: TRBV19; J gene: TRBJ2-2; D gene: .; CDR3 DNA: TGTGCCAGTAAGCCGGGGGGACAGGTCTACACCGGGGAGCTGTTTTTT; CDR3 protein: CASKPGGQVYTGELFF
clone size: .; V gene: TRBV29-1; J gene: TRBJ2-3; D gene: TRBD1; CDR3 DNA: TGCAGCGTTGCCCTCGACAGGGGGCGGACGCAGTATTTT; CDR3 protein: CSVALDRGRTQYF
clone size: .; V gene: TRBV10-2; J gene: TRBJ2-1; D gene: .; CDR3 DNA: TGCGCCAGCAGTGAGTCGAGGGGGAAGGCTCTCTACAATGAGCAGTTCTTC; CDR3 protein: CASSESRGKALYNEQFF
clone size: few; V gene: TRBV29-1; J gene: TRBJ1-2; D gene: .; CDR3 DNA: TGCAGCGTTGCTATGATGCGCCAACAGGAGGCTAACTATGGCTACACCTTC; CDR3 protein: CSVAMMRQQEANYGYTF
clone size: once; V gene: TRBV3-1/TRBV3-2; J gene: TRBJ1-4; D gene: .; CDR3 DNA: TGTGCCAGCAGCAGAGGACAGCTTCGGGAGGATGGTGAAAAACTGTTTTTT; CDR3 protein: CASSRGQLREDGEKLFF
clone size: .; V gene: TRBV27; J gene: TRBJ2-7; D gene: .; CDR3 DNA: TGTGCCAGCAGTCCAATACAGGGCTACGAGCAGTACTTC; CDR3 protein: CASSPIQGYEQYF
clone size: .; V gene: TRBV6-1; J gene: TRBJ1-2; D gene: .; CDR3 DNA: TGTGCCAGCAGTGAATCGTACGGCAACTATGGCTACACCTTC; CDR3 protein: CASSESYGNYGYTF
clone size: .; V gene: TRBV7-2; J gene: TRBJ1-1; D gene: .; CDR3 DNA: TGTGCCAGCAGCTTAGTTCGGGGGCCCACTGAAGCTTTCTTT; CDR3 protein: CASSLVRGPTEAFF
clone size: .; V gene: TRBV5-6; J gene: TRBJ1-6; D gene: .; CDR3 DNA: TGTGCCAGCAGCTTGGGGCCGAATTCACCCCTCCACTTT; CDR3 protein: CASSLGPNSPLHF
clone size: .; V gene: TRBV12-3/TRBV12-4; J gene: TRBJ2-5; D gene: TRBD2; CDR3 DNA: TGTGCCAGCAGTTTTCCTAGCGGGGAGACCCAGTACTTC; CDR3 protein: CASSFPSGETQYF
clone size: .; V gene: TRBV7-2; J gene: TRBJ1-1; D gene: .; CDR3 DNA: TGTGCCAGCAGCTTAGTTAGCCAGGGGACCACTGAAGCTTTCTTT; CDR3 protein: CASSLVSQGTTEAFF
clone size: few; V gene: TRBV5-1; J gene: TRBJ2-2; D gene: TRBD2; CDR3 DNA: TGCGCCAGCAGCCTGTATGATAGCGGGGGGGCCAGCACCGGGGAGCTGTTTTTT; CDR3 protein: CASSLYDSGGASTGELFF
clone size: .; V gene: TRBV2; J gene: TRBJ2-5; D gene: .; CDR3 DNA: TGTGCCAGCAGTTCAGGGTTGGAGACCCAGTACTTC; CDR3 protein: CASSSGLETQYF
clone size: once; V gene: TRBV5-5; J gene: TRBJ1-1; D gene: .; CDR3 DNA: TGTGCCAGCAGCTGGGACATCATGAACACTGAAGCTTTCTTT; CDR3 protein: CASSWDIMNTEAFF
clone size: .; V gene: TRBV6-5; J gene: TRBJ1-4; D gene: TRBD1; CDR3 DNA: TGTGCCAGCAGGCAGACAGGGCGCGAAAAACTGTTTTTT; CDR3 protein: CASRQTGREKLFF
clone size: .; V gene: TRBV5-1; J gene: TRBJ2-5; D gene: TRBD2; CDR3 DNA: TGCGCCAGCAGCTGGGACATAATAGCGGGAGTAGAGACCCAGTACTTC; CDR3 protein: CASSWDIIAGVETQYF
clone size: once; V gene: TRBV5-1; J gene: TRBJ1-2; D gene: .; CDR3 DNA: TGCGCCAGCAGCCAAAATCCAGGGCGCGGCTACACCTTC; CDR3 protein: CASSQNPGRGYTF
clone size: .; V gene: TRBV14; J gene: TRBJ1-1; D gene: TRBD1; CDR3 DNA: TGTGCCAGCAGCCCTATCGACAGGGGGGTAGCTGAAGCTTTCTTT; CDR3 protein: CASSPIDRGVAEAFF
clone size: .; V gene: TRBV11-3; J gene: TRBJ2-3; D gene: TRBD2; CDR3 DNA: TGTGCCAGCAGCTTATTAGCTAGCGGGGACACAGATACGCAGTATTTT; CDR3 protein: CASSLLASGDTDTQYF
clone size: .; V gene: TRBV2; J gene: TRBJ1-3; D gene: TRBD1; CDR3 DNA: TGTGCCATACCGACAGGGGTTGGAAACACCATATATTTT; CDR3 protein: CAIPTGVGNTIYF
clone size: .; V gene: TRBV5-1; J gene: TRBJ1-5; D gene: .; CDR3 DNA: TGCGCCAGCAGCTTGGAGTCAGGTCATCAGCCCCAGCATTTT; CDR3 protein: CASSLESGHQPQHF
clone size: .; V gene: TRBV5-1; J gene: TRBJ2-7; D gene: .; CDR3 DNA: TGCGCCAGCAGCTTTGAGCGGGACTCGACAGGAGAGCAGTACTTC; CDR3 protein: CASSFERDSTGEQYF
clone size: .; V gene: TRBV25-1; J gene: TRBJ2-4; D gene: .; CDR3 DNA: TGTGCCAACCGGGTTCAGTACTTC; CDR3 protein: CANRVQYF
clone size: .; V gene: TRBV7-2; J gene: TRBJ2-2; D gene: .; CDR3 DNA: TGTGCCAGCAGCCCTTCCTGGGCCACCGGGGAGCTGTTTTTT; CDR3 protein: CASSPSWATGELFF
clone size: .; V gene: TRBV5-1; J gene: TRBJ2-1; D gene: TRBD2; CDR3 DNA: TGCGCCAGCAGCTCTAGCGGGGGGGCTTCCTACAATGAGCAGTTCTTC; CDR3 protein: CASSSSGGASYNEQFF
clone size: .; V gene: TRBV6-5; J gene: TRBJ1-2; D gene: .; CDR3 DNA: TGTGCCAGCAGTTACTCGGGGATCCTTAACTATGGCTACACCTTC; CDR3 protein: CASSYSGILNYGYTF
clone size: .; V gene: TRBV5-1; J gene: TRBJ2-5; D gene: .; CDR3 DNA: TGCGCCAGCAGCTTGGATGGAGATGTTAGGGAGACCCAGTACTTC; CDR3 protein: CASSLDGDVRETQYF
clone size: .; V gene: TRBV15; J gene: TRBJ1-1; D gene: TRBD1; CDR3 DNA: TGTGCCATTCGACAGGGAGGTGAGTCGAACACTGAAGCTTTCTTT; CDR3 protein: CAIRQGGESNTEAFF
clone size: .; V gene: TRBV7-2; J gene: TRBJ2-1; D gene: TRBD2; CDR3 DNA: TGTGCCAGCAGCCGGTTAAATGAGCGGGAGCTTCCCGGTGAGCAGTTCTTC; CDR3 protein: CASSRLNERELPGEQFF
clone size: few; V gene: TRBV6-2/TRBV6-3; J gene: TRBJ1-5; D gene: TRBD1; CDR3 DNA: TGTGCCAGCAGTCGGACAGGCTATCAGCCCCAGCATTTT; CDR3 protein: CASSRTGYQPQHF